Listed below are T cell receptor beta chains from one sample, sequenced in a study of a mutant IDH1 vaccine in newly diagnosed glioma. These receptors' targets are unknown. Using immunoSEQ multiplex PCR, the repertoire was profiled, and TCRdb retains in-frame clones only, with some absent. The table shows 70,000 to 90,000 clones, with 85% occurring only once. This specimen was PBMCs, taken from a glioma patient whose treatment included an IDH1 peptide vaccine. The receptors originated from a man between 25 and 39 years old with glioma. Some clones in this sample may be carry-over from other donors' samples. Both conserved end residues are trimmed from each CDR3.

v_gene: TRBV5-1; CDR3aa: ASSLFGVPDTQY
v_gene: TRBV7-2; CDR3aa: ATSAGGPGEQF
v_gene: TRBV15; CDR3aa: ATSIKRGSSGF
v_gene: TRBV19; CDR3aa: ASSTSGGYEQY
v_gene: TRBV18; CDR3aa: ASSPLDPATSSGGYT
v_gene: TRBV7-9; CDR3aa: ASSGRAPQANTEAF
v_gene: TRBV2; CDR3aa: ASNSGERYNEQF
v_gene: TRBV2; CDR3aa: ASTTGQITYEQY
v_gene: TRBV2; CDR3aa: ASRPTSGGVYEQY
v_gene: TRBV9; CDR3aa: ASSVDGSGNTIY
v_gene: TRBV30; CDR3aa: AWSTDTQY
v_gene: TRBV9; CDR3aa: ASTRRGLDDGYT
v_gene: TRBV27; CDR3aa: ASSQTGVNKLF
v_gene: TRBV5-6; CDR3aa: ASSLVVDRALGAQY
v_gene: TRBV4-2; CDR3aa: ASSRDINTEAF
v_gene: TRBV9; CDR3aa: ASSVDWDSNAGYT
v_gene: TRBV6-1; CDR3aa: ASSEERPNNSPLH
v_gene: TRBV4-2; CDR3aa: ASSQDLGQGEQPQH
v_gene: TRBV2; CDR3aa: ASIGLAVNTGELF
v_gene: TRBV28; CDR3aa: ASSFGGDFYEQY